One and the same sample provided the 26 T cell receptor beta chains below, sequenced in a study of response to subunit inactivated influenza vaccine. TCRdb re-derived calls from the RT-PCR reads in MiXCR, one entry per CDR3 protein. The table shows approximately 700,000 distinct CDR3 sequences, with about a sixth occurring only once. Sequenced here: PBMCs from blood, sampled 12 days after vaccination. Receptors originate from a man aged 45-65 years who received an inactivated influenza vaccine.

J is TRBJ2-1 and V is TRBV20-1, with 8 bases identical to TRBD2. The CDR3 loop spans 16 amino acids. V shed 1 base, J shed 3 bases, and the junction held 8 bases outside the gene matches. Germline CDR1 and CDR2: DFQATT and SNEGSKA (reference sequence). The CDR3 bases are TGCAGTGCTAGAGTGGTAACTAGCGGACGCTACAATGAGCAGTTCTTC. This codes for CSARVVTSGRYNEQFF.

In this sample, this clonotype turned up a few times. The chain has TRBV20-1 and TRBJ2-4; D perhaps matches TRBD2 (6 bases). V lost 1 base and J lost 0, with 13 bases in between. This CDR3 comprises 16 residues. CDR1 and CDR2 (germline): DFQATT, SNEGSKA (reference sequence). The CDR3 nucleotides read TGCAGTGCTAGAGCTCCGGGGGTTGTAGCCAAAAACATTCAGTACTTC. Its translation is CSARAPGVVAKNIQYF.

This clonotype was observed a few times. This rearrangement joins TRBV5-1 to TRBJ1-1, with D possibly being TRBD1 (6 bases). V lost 0 bases, J lost 0 bases, and 12 bases lay in between. Germline V gene lookup returns CDR1 SGHRS and CDR2 YFSETQ. This CDR3 has 16 amino acids. The CDR3 is CASSLAAGALNTEAFF. The CDR3 nucleotides are TGCGCCAGCAGCTTGGCCGCAGGGGCTCTGAACACTGAAGCTTTCTTT.

In its sample, this clonotype was seen a few times. The chain is built from TRBV12-3 or TRBV12-4 and TRBJ2-3, with D uncertain. V was shortened by 11 bases and J by 6 bases, with 15 bases between the two germline ends. The CDR3 spans 12 residues. CDR3 amino acids: CASHRVTDTQYF. The CDR3 coding sequence is TGTGCCTCACATAGGGTTACGGATACGCAGTATTTT.

This clonotype was seen repeatedly, ten times or more. Germline is not matched at one junction end, which may reflect a read error. The chain couples TRBV5-1 to TRBJ2-7; tentatively, D is TRBD1 (5 bases). CDR1 is SGHRS and CDR2 is YFSETQ in the germline V gene. The CDR3 spans 12 residues. The CDR3 loop reads CASSFQGYEQYF. In DNA form, the CDR3 reads TGTGCCAGCAGTTTCCAGGGCTACGAGCAGTACTTC.

CDR3 loop: CASSRDLGRAVNEQFF. The CDR3 DNA follows: TGTGCCAGCAGTCGTGACCTAGGACGCGCGGTCAATGAGCAGTTCTTC. This chain links TRBV4-2 with TRBJ2-1, with D uncertain. Per germline, CDR1 LGHNA and CDR2 YNFKEQ. With 6 bases removed from V and 6 bases from J, the gap between germline ends came to 21 bases. This CDR3 has 16 amino acids.

The V and J genes are TRBV7-9 and TRBJ1-4, with D possibly matching TRBD1 (6 bases). The CDR3 is 16 amino acids. V lost 5 bases to trimming and J lost 7 bases, with 20 bases between them. CDR1 is SEHNR and CDR2 is FQNEAQ in the germline V gene (reference sequence). The DNA for the CDR3 is TGTGCCAGCAGCCCTCGTACAGGGAGCGAAATTGAAAAACTGTTTTTT. As protein: CASSPRTGSEIEKLFF.

Only a few counts were recorded for this clonotype. The rearrangement links TRBV19 to TRBJ2-3; 7 bases map to TRBD2. V lost 1 base, J lost 5 bases, and 0 bases stayed unmatched. Germline CDR1 and CDR2: LNHDA and SQIVND (reference sequence). The CDR3 is 13 amino acids. The CDR3 here is CASSIGGGDTQYF. CDR3 nucleotides: TGTGCCAGTAGTATAGGCGGGGGAGATACGCAGTATTTT.

This clonotype showed up just a few times. This rearrangement joins TRBV4-1 to TRBJ2-7, with 9 nucleotides matching TRBD2. The V and J ends lost 2 bases and 4 bases, in that order; junction bases with no gene match: 6. This CDR3 contains 15 residues. Germline values: CDR1 MGHRA, CDR2 YSYEKL. The CDR3 sequence: CASSQPLAGKYEQYF. The DNA for the CDR3 is TGCGCCAGCAGCCAACCGCTAGCGGGGAAATACGAGCAGTACTTC.

The V and J genes are TRBV24-1 and TRBJ2-3; 7 bases fit TRBD2. The V gene end was trimmed by 3 bases and the J gene end by 1 base; junction bases not matched to a gene: 12. This CDR3 region has 18 residues. Germline-derived CDR1 and CDR2 are KGHDR and SFDVKD. The CDR3 region is CATSDPPSGTDRTDTQYF. The CDR3 bases are TGTGCCACCAGTGATCCCCCAAGCGGGACCGACCGCACAGATACGCAGTATTTT.

The chain combines TRBV7-9 with TRBJ2-1; D is unresolved. Germline CDR1 reads SEHNR; CDR2 reads FQNEAQ (reference sequence). The length of the CDR3 is 12 residues. The V end lost 2 bases, the J end lost 7 bases, and 6 bases lay between the germline ends. DNA of the CDR3: TGTGCCAGCAGCTTATGGGAAAATGAGCAGTTCTTC. Translated, it gives CASSLWENEQFF.

The CDR3 nucleotides read TGCGCCAGCAGCTTGCTACTAGCGGGGGGCCCGAACACCGGGGAGCTGTTTTTT. It is translated as CASSLLLAGGPNTGELFF. The gene calls are TRBV5-1 and TRBJ2-2, with 12 bases that match TRBD2. The CDR3 consists of 18 residues. Losses at the gene ends were 1 base for V and 0 bases for J; bases not matched to a gene: 4. From germline, CDR1 is SGHRS and CDR2 YFSETQ.

This clonotype was observed a handful of times. CDR3 sequence: CASSRQGASYEQYF. CDR3 nucleotides: TGTGCCAGCAGCAGACAGGGGGCCTCCTACGAGCAGTACTTC. V is TRBV5-6 and J is TRBJ2-7; 10 bases agree with TRBD1. CDR3 size: 14 residues. V lost 4 bases to trimming and J lost 0 bases; unmatched junction nucleotides: 1. CDR1 SGHDT and CDR2 YYEEEE come from the germline V gene.

This clonotype came up a few times. The J gene is TRBJ2-1, the V gene TRBV20-1, with 7 nucleotides matching TRBD1. The CDR3 runs to 18 residues. CDR1 DFQATT and CDR2 SNEGSKA come from the germline V gene (reference sequence). V gave up 2 bases and J gave up 1 base; unmatched junction bases: 14. For the CDR3, the DNA is TGCAGTGCTAGACTCCTCCCTGGGACAGCGGTTTCCTACAATGAGCAGTTCTTC. Encoded protein: CSARLLPGTAVSYNEQFF.

The chain employs TRBV15 and TRBJ2-1, with D perhaps matching TRBD2 (5 bases). Trimming pared 5 bases from V and 7 bases from J, leaving 18 bases between. The CDR3 covers 15 residues. The germline CDR1 and CDR2 sequences are LNHNV and YYDKDF (reference sequence). The CDR3 DNA follows: TGTGCCACCAGCTCCCGTGGAAGGTCGGGGAATGAGCAGTTCTTC. Translating gives CATSSRGRSGNEQFF.

This clonotype was counted between two and nine times. V gene TRBV6-1 combines with J gene TRBJ1-1; 7 bases agree with TRBD1. Trimming took 6 bases from V and 9 from J; bases not matched to a gene: 10. This CDR3 is 13 amino acids long. Germline V gene lookup returns CDR1 MNHNS and CDR2 SASEGT. The CDR3 sequence: CASRSRDSSKAFF. The DNA for the CDR3 is TGTGCCAGCAGAAGCCGGGACAGCTCCAAAGCTTTCTTT.

This clonotype has only a few counts. The J gene is TRBJ1-2, the V gene TRBV7-2; TRBD1 is a possible D gene (5 bases). The ends were cut back, 2 bases at V and 2 bases at J, with 12 bases in the middle. The CDR3 length is 15 residues. Germline V gene sequence: CDR1 SGHTA, CDR2 FQGNSA. CDR3 sequence reads: CASSLQGTSNYGYTF. For the CDR3, the DNA is TGTGCCAGCAGCTTACAGGGTACCTCCAACTATGGCTACACCTTC.

This clonotype was seen more than once but under ten times. The J gene is TRBJ2-7, the V gene TRBV7-2; D possibly corresponds to TRBD1 (5 bases). The CDR3 loop spans 13 amino acids. Germline-derived CDR1 and CDR2 are SGHTA and FQGNSA. The V gene lost 3 bases and the J gene lost 4 bases, with 10 bases spanning the gap. The CDR3 DNA is TGTGCCAGCAGCTTGCCCCCAGGGTACGAGCAGTACTTC. It encodes CASSLPPGYEQYF.

CDR3 sequence reads: CATSRDQEDTQYF. In DNA form, the CDR3 reads TGTGCCACCAGCAGAGATCAGGAAGATACGCAGTATTTT. The genes are TRBV15 and TRBJ2-3; D remains ambiguous. Per the germline V gene, CDR1 is LNHNV and CDR2 is YYDKDF (reference sequence). V lost 0 bases and J 5 bases, leaving 6 bases between the germline ends. This CDR3 has 13 residues.

The rearrangement uses TRBV28 and TRBJ1-1; weak D call: TRBD1 (6 bases). This CDR3 has 13 residues. In germline, CDR1 is MDHEN, CDR2 SYDVKM. Trimming took 5 bases from V and 4 from J, leaving 11 bases between them. The CDR3: CASSLNRVTEAFF. CDR3 bases: TGTGCCAGCAGTCTAAACAGGGTCACTGAAGCTTTCTTT.

This clonotype was picked up one time. The chain uses TRBV10-2 and TRBJ2-3; maybe TRBD1 (6 bases). V dropped 10 bases and J dropped 2 bases, with 13 bases sitting between them. Germline V gene lookup returns CDR1 WSHSY and CDR2 SAAADI. This CDR3 comprises 13 residues. The DNA of the CDR3 is TGCGCCACAGAAGGACAGTTCACAGATACGCAGTATTTT. Translation: CATEGQFTDTQYF.

The V gene is TRBV14, the J gene TRBJ1-1; no definite D call. CDR3 size: 13 residues. From germline, CDR1 is SGHDN and CDR2 FVKESK. Trimming left V 0 bases short and J 3 bases short, with 5 bases between. The CDR3 spells CASSQDIDTEAFF. The CDR3 DNA follows: TGTGCCAGCAGCCAAGATATCGACACTGAAGCTTTCTTT.

The chain couples TRBV7-9 to TRBJ1-2; D gene uncertain. The ends were cut back, 5 bases at V and 6 bases at J, with 16 bases in the middle. This CDR3 spans 14 amino acids. The germline V gene encodes CDR1 SEHNR and CDR2 FQNEAQ (reference sequence). DNA of the CDR3: TGTGCCAGCAGCCCCGTTGTGGGCTTGGATGGCTACACCTTC. It is translated as CASSPVVGLDGYTF.

This clonotype showed up just a few times. J is TRBJ1-6 and V is TRBV5-5; D is unclear. The germline V and J ends were trimmed by 2 bases and 0 bases, with 12 bases remaining between them. The CDR3 is 17 amino acids. CDR1 is SGHKS and CDR2 is YYEKEE in the germline V gene (reference sequence). CDR3 in amino acids: CASSLDGSRSYNSPLHF. The DNA for the CDR3 is TGTGCCAGCAGCTTAGACGGATCCCGCTCCTATAATTCACCCCTCCACTTT.

The V gene is TRBV9, the J gene TRBJ2-5; D unclear. The V end lost 0 bases, the J end lost 4 bases, and 10 bases lay between the germline ends. The germline CDR1 and CDR2 sequences are SGDLS and YYNGEE. The CDR3 extends over 14 amino acids. The CDR3 region is CASSVDLEGETQYF. CDR3 DNA sequence: TGTGCCAGCAGCGTAGATTTGGAAGGAGAGACCCAGTACTTC.

The chain links TRBV7-9 to TRBJ2-1; D ambiguous. Trimming removed 5 bases at V and 0 bases at J, with 14 bases between. The germline V gene encodes CDR1 SEHNR and CDR2 FQNEAQ (reference sequence). This CDR3 has 16 amino acids. This chain's CDR3 is CASSATAANSYNEQFF. CDR3 coding DNA: TGTGCCAGCAGCGCAACAGCTGCGAACTCCTACAATGAGCAGTTCTTC. Supplemented by reference TRBV7-9 and TRBJ2-1, the full variable domain reads DTGVSQNPRHKITKRGQNVTFRCDPISEHNRLYWYRQTLGQGPEFLTYFQNEAQLEKSRLLSDRFSAERPKGSFSTLEIQRTEQGDSAMYLCASSATAANSYNEQFFGPGTRLTVL.